The 23 T cell receptor beta chains below were found in one sample sequenced in a study of OX40 agonist ivuxolimab in advanced cancers. Profiled with immunoSEQ multiplex PCR; TCRdb holds only in-frame clones, not every one. The table shows approximately 69,000 clones, with roughly 80% occurring only once. This specimen was CD4+ or CD8+ T cells sorted from blood, taken in a trial of the OX40 agonist ivuxolimab. The receptors come from an adult with an advanced solid tumor such as melanoma, head and neck, liver or kidney cancer.

The chain is built from TRBV12-5 and TRBJ1-4, with 8 bases fitting TRBD1. The CDR3 totals 15 residues. Germline CDR1 and CDR2: LGHNT and FRNRAP. V shed 1 base and J 8 bases; nucleotides not matched to a gene: 6. The DNA of the CDR3 is TGTGCTAGTGGTTTGGGGCAGGGGGCGAGCGAAAAACTGTTTTTT. It yields the protein CASGLGQGASEKLFF.

The V gene is TRBV10-3, the J gene TRBJ1-3; 7 bases map to TRBD1. CDR1 ENHRY and CDR2 SYGVKD come from the germline V gene. V shed 5 bases, J shed 2 bases, and the junction held 6 bases outside the gene matches. This CDR3 has 15 residues. In nucleotides, the CDR3 is TGTGCCATCAGTCCACGTCAGGGGGCTGGAAACACCATATATTTT. It encodes CAISPRQGAGNTIYF.

The chain is built from TRBV6-6 and TRBJ2-2; the D gene is possibly TRBD2 (6 bases). Germline V lookup: CDR1 MNHNY, CDR2 SVGAGI (reference sequence). CDR3 length: 14 residues. V lost 8 bases and J 4 bases, leaving 14 bases between the germline ends. The DNA for the CDR3 is TGTGCCAGCTGGGGACTCAGAGGCACCGGGGAGCTGTTTTTT. It is translated as CASWGLRGTGELFF.

The rearrangement uses TRBV18 and TRBJ1-3, with D hard to call. This CDR3 contains 14 residues. V was trimmed by 6 bases and J by 0 bases, leaving 9 bases between them. CDR1 KGHSH and CDR2 LQKENI come from the germline V gene. The CDR3 DNA reads TGTGCCAGCTCGCACGGAGGCTCTGGAAACACCATATATTTT. It translates to CASSHGGSGNTIYF.

The chain employs TRBV6-6 and TRBJ2-7, with D possibly being TRBD1 (5 bases). CDR3 length: 13 amino acids. Per the germline V gene, CDR1 is MNHNY and CDR2 is SVGAGI (reference sequence). Trimming pared 2 bases from V and 4 bases from J, leaving 9 bases between. This chain's CDR3 is CASSYEQEYEQYF. DNA of the CDR3: TGTGCCAGCAGTTACGAACAGGAATACGAGCAGTACTTC.

This clone was seen only once. The rearrangement links TRBV11-3 to TRBJ2-7; D tentatively reads TRBD1 or TRBD2 (5 bases each). This CDR3 region has 16 residues. V lost 1 base to trimming and J lost 5 bases, with 18 bases between them. CDR1 SGHNT and CDR2 YENEEA come from the germline V gene. DNA of the CDR3: TGTGCCAGCAGCTTAGTGGGGGAAAGGAGGAAGAACGAGCAGTACTTC. Translated, it gives CASSLVGERRKNEQYF.

This rearrangement joins TRBV5-8 to TRBJ1-2; 7 nucleotides match TRBD1. The CDR3 spans 14 residues. J was trimmed by 4 bases and V by 2 bases; bases with no gene match: 5. Germline loops: CDR1 SGHTS, CDR2 YDEGEE. The CDR3 nucleotides read TGTGCCAGCAGCTTCTCGGGGACAGCCTATGGCTACACCTTC. Residues: CASSFSGTAYGYTF.

The chain recombines TRBV5-1 with TRBJ2-7; either TRBD1 or TRBD2 may fit D (5 bases each). The V end lost 2 bases, the J end lost 1 base, and 13 bases lay between the germline ends. Germline V lookup: CDR1 SGHRS, CDR2 YFSETQ. The CDR3 totals 15 residues. CDR3 coding DNA: TGCGCCAGCAGCTTTGGTTGGGGGAGATCCTACGAGCAGTACTTC. Its protein is CASSFGWGRSYEQYF.

V usage is TRBV30 and J usage is TRBJ2-7, with 8 bases lining up with TRBD1. V dropped 4 bases and J dropped 4; count of bases not matched to a gene: 6. Looked up from germline, CDR1 is GTSNPN and CDR2 is SVGIG (reference sequence). This CDR3 region has 13 residues. The chain's CDR3 is CAWIRTGTYEQYF. DNA of the CDR3: TGTGCCTGGATTAGGACAGGGACTTACGAGCAGTACTTC. Filled out from reference TRBV30 and TRBJ2-7, the complete variable domain reads SQTIHQWPATLVQPVGSPLSLECTVEGTSNPNLYWYRQAAGRGLQLLFYSVGIGQISSEVPQNLSASRPQDRQFILSSKKLLLSDSGFYLCAWIRTGTYEQYFGPGTRLTVT.

The chain combines TRBV27 with TRBJ2-1; D possibly corresponds to TRBD1 (6 bases). Per germline, CDR1 MNHEY and CDR2 SMNVEV (reference sequence). CDR3 length: 15 residues. V was trimmed by 5 bases and J by 2 bases, leaving 13 bases between them. For the CDR3, the DNA is TGTGCCAGCAGTCCGGACAGCCTGACCTACAATGAGCAGTTCTTC. This translates into CASSPDSLTYNEQFF.

This chain joins TRBV7-9 and TRBJ2-3, with 8 bases lining up with TRBD2. Germline loops: CDR1 SEHNR, CDR2 FQNEAQ (reference sequence). The CDR3 has 14 amino acids. J lost 5 bases, V lost 8 bases, and 9 bases had no gene match. The CDR3 DNA sequence: TGTGCCAGCGATGGAGCCCGGGGGGGAGATACGCAGTATTTT. This encodes CASDGARGGDTQYF.

The rearrangement links TRBV28 to TRBJ1-1; 8 nucleotides line up with TRBD1. Looked up from germline, CDR1 is MDHEN and CDR2 is SYDVKM. The CDR3 spans 15 residues. With 2 bases clipped from V and 5 bases from J, the junction kept 7 bases outside the gene matches. The CDR3 region has the DNA TGTGCCAGCAGTTTAATAGACAGGGGTTGGACTGAAGCTTTCTTT. Translation gives CASSLIDRGWTEAFF.

This clone was recorded once. The rearrangement uses TRBV25-1 and TRBJ2-2, with D perhaps being TRBD1 or TRBD2 (5 bases each). Germline V gene lookup returns CDR1 MGHDK and CDR2 SYGVNS. Between the trimmed V and J ends, which lost 7 bases and 4 bases, there was a span of 13 bases. The CDR3 runs to 14 residues. The CDR3 region is CASTPAGATGELFF. The CDR3 coding sequence is TGTGCCAGCACCCCCGCCGGGGCCACCGGGGAGCTGTTTTTT.

This clone was seen only once. It is likely a read error, because the conserved phenylalanine at the end of the CDR3 is missing. It is unclear where the CDR3 begins or ends on the DNA, so no DNA is shown, and the CDR3 is as TCRdb lists it. This chain joins TRBV2 and TRBJ2-4; no check of the table's D call, TRBD2, against the DNA was made. The CDR3 sequence runs 13 residues, both termini included. Germline V gives CDR1 SNHLY, CDR2 FYNNEI. The CDR3 here is CASSRPGLAGGRL.

The chain combines TRBV29-1 with TRBJ2-1; 12 nucleotides align to TRBD2. This CDR3 contains 18 residues. V lost 3 bases and J lost 9; bases outside the gene matches: 18. Germline CDR1 and CDR2: SQVTM and ANQGSEA. The CDR3 DNA reads TGCAGCGTTGAGCTCACAGGGGGCGTAGGACTAGCGGGAATTGAGCAGTTCTTC. The encoded protein is CSVELTGGVGLAGIEQFF.

The DNA for the CDR3 is TGTGCCAGTAGTATTTCGGGGACTACCGTCTCTGGAAACACCATATATTTT. Protein sequence: CASSISGTTVSGNTIYF. This chain uses TRBV19 with TRBJ1-3; weak D call: TRBD1 (5 bases). The CDR3 is 17 residues long. V lost 3 bases and J lost 0, with 15 bases in between. Germline CDR1 and CDR2: LNHDA and SQIVND (reference sequence).

This clone was seen more than once but under ten times. The chain combines TRBV6-5 with TRBJ1-6; D not certain. The CDR3 is 13 residues long. V was clipped by 0 bases and J by 12 bases, with 9 bases between them. The V gene's germline CDR1 is MNHEY and CDR2 SVGAGI. The CDR3 coding sequence is TGTGCCAGCAGTTACTCCTCTGCCAGACCCCTCCACTTT. Protein sequence: CASSYSSARPLHF.

V usage is TRBV28 and J usage is TRBJ2-1, with D maybe TRBD1 (6 bases). Germline CDR1 MDHEN, CDR2 SYDVKM. This CDR3 comprises 15 residues. V lost 3 bases and J lost 7, with 16 bases in between. The CDR3 is CASSLAGAARNEQFF. In DNA form, the CDR3 reads TGTGCCAGCAGTTTGGCAGGGGCGGCTAGAAATGAGCAGTTCTTC.

CDR3 DNA: TGTGCCAGCAGCTTGCGGGGGCGCCAAGAGACCCAGTACTTC. Its protein product is CASSLRGRQETQYF. The gene calls are TRBV5-8 and TRBJ2-5; D may match TRBD1 or TRBD2 (6 bases each). Deletions cut 1 base from V and 1 base from J, with 8 bases between. Germline V gene sequence: CDR1 SGHTS, CDR2 YDEGEE. The CDR3 loop spans 14 amino acids. Full variable domain (rest looked up from reference TRBV5-8 and TRBJ2-5): EAGVTQSPTHLIKTRGQQATLRCSPISGHTSVYWYQQALGLGLQFLLWYDEGEERNRGNFPPRFSGRQFPNYSSELNVNALELEDSALYLCASSLRGRQETQYFGPGTRLLVL.

The CDR3 coding sequence is TGCGCCAGCAGCTTGTGGGGGCGCGGGAATGGCTACACCTTC. Translated: CASSLWGRGNGYTF. This chain links TRBV5-1 with TRBJ1-2, with D perhaps TRBD1 (6 bases). The germline gives CDR1 SGHRS, CDR2 YFSETQ. V lost 1 base and J 6 bases, leaving 13 bases between the germline ends. This CDR3 is built from 14 residues.

V usage is TRBV5-4 and J usage is TRBJ1-2; TRBD1 is a possible D gene (5 bases). V lost 4 bases and J 8 bases, leaving 18 bases between the germline ends. Germline V gene lookup returns CDR1 SGHNT and CDR2 YYREEE (reference sequence). This CDR3 spans 14 amino acids. The CDR3 coding sequence is TGTGCCAGCAGCCGGGGTTCCAGGGTCGAAGGCTACACCTTC. It codes for CASSRGSRVEGYTF.

This clone was seen once. The chain is built from TRBV27 and TRBJ2-2, with a possible D match to TRBD2 (5 bases). This CDR3 has 13 residues. The ends were cut back, 6 bases at V and 5 bases at J, with 10 bases in the middle. Germline V gene lookup returns CDR1 MNHEY and CDR2 SMNVEV (reference sequence). CDR3: CASRATGTGELFF. CDR3 nucleotides: TGTGCCAGCAGGGCGACGGGAACCGGGGAGCTGTTTTTT.

Only a few counts were recorded for this clone. This chain links TRBV2 with TRBJ2-7; D perhaps matches TRBD2 (6 bases). Per the germline V gene, CDR1 is SNHLY and CDR2 is FYNNEI. There are 13 residues in the CDR3. Trimming removed 9 bases from V and 0 bases from J, with 12 bases in between. CDR3 nucleotides: TGTGCCAGTAGGGACTGGCACTCCTACGAGCAGTACTTC. Protein product: CASRDWHSYEQYF.